Below, 4 T cell receptor beta chains from the same sample are listed, as sequenced in a study of siplizumab effects on memory and regulatory T cells. Profiled with immunoSEQ multiplex PCR; TCRdb holds only in-frame clones, not every one. The sample includes 90,000 to 110,000 clones, about 91% of them seen just once. Sequences were obtained from Tregs sorted from blood. The receptors stem from a human donor in good health.

This chain joins TRBV5-1 and TRBJ2-3; 14 positions match TRBD2. The germline CDR1 and CDR2 sequences are SGHRS and YFSETQ. V trimming: 7 bases; J trimming: 6 bases; junction bases outside the gene matches: 4. This CDR3 is 14 amino acids long. CDR3 nucleotide sequence: TGCGCCAGCCGACTAGCGGGAGGGGCGGATACGCAGTATTTT. It specifies CASRLAGGADTQYF.

This chain links TRBV18 with TRBJ2-7; D is ambiguous. CDR1 and CDR2 (germline): KGHSH, LQKENI. V dropped 2 bases and J dropped 2 bases, with 19 bases sitting between them. The CDR3 runs 17 residues. The CDR3: CASSPRRGVMMTYEQYF. The CDR3, as DNA: TGTGCCAGCTCACCAAGGCGTGGCGTGATGATGACCTACGAGCAGTACTTC.

The rearrangement uses TRBV6-5 and TRBJ2-7, with a weak D call TRBD1 (5 bases). V was clipped by 6 bases and J by 3 bases, with 9 bases between them. CDR1 MNHEY and CDR2 SVGAGI come from the germline V gene. This CDR3 region has 12 residues. The CDR3 reads CASRQGDYEQYF. The CDR3 DNA sequence: TGTGCCAGCAGACAAGGGGACTACGAGCAGTACTTC.

V gene TRBV5-4 combines with J gene TRBJ2-5, with D perhaps TRBD1 or TRBD2 (5 bases each). The CDR3 sequence is 14 residues long. V dropped 0 bases and J dropped 4 bases, with 10 bases sitting between them. Germline CDR1 and CDR2: SGHNT and YYREEE (reference sequence). The CDR3 DNA reads as TGTGCCAGCAGCTTGGTTGGGGACCGAGAGACCCAGTACTTC. Protein product: CASSLVGDRETQYF.